The clone carrying this TCR beta chain has only a few counts. The data are from a study of blood T cell repertoires in COVID-19. Study details: The analysed material was cDNA or gDNA that came from T cells, B-cell-depleted T cells, or PBMCs.

Germline CDR1 is SGHDN and CDR2 is FVKESK. The CDR3 contains 17 residues. Trimming cost V 4 bases and J 3 bases; bases outside gene matches: 14. Per the authors' pipeline: The authors estimated nucleated cell counts from reference gene primer amplification. TCRdb's table, derived via immunoSEQ multiplex PCR, lists solely in-frame clones and lacks some. Clone size and the V and J calls come from that table; the DNA yielded D and trimming. This sample has around 160,000 clones, with just under 90% found just once. This sequence joins TRBV14 and TRBJ1-2, with 7 positions matching TRBD1. This clonotype was sampled from a woman in her 70s with COVID-19, enrolled during active disease. Specimen: peripheral blood. The CDR3, as DNA: TGTGCCAGCAGCCTATTGGGGCAGGGGGAGGATCACTATGGCTACACCTTC. Translating gives CASSLLGQGEDHYGYTF.